A selection of T cell receptor beta chains follows, all from one sample in a study of monozygotic twins with inflammatory bowel disease. TCRdb reprocessed the 5' RACE reads, keeping one entry per CDR3 protein, no DNA. This repertoire comprises roughly 330,000 distinct CDR3 sequences; its ten largest clones make up over 2%. Input material: blood. These receptors were obtained from a human donor with ulcerative colitis or Crohn's disease, or a healthy co-twin of an affected twin (not recorded which). Both conserved end residues are part of each CDR3. Fields, in order: V gene, J gene, CDR3 protein.

>TRBV9|TRBJ2-2
CASSVGTGWAGELFF
>TRBV7-9|TRBJ2-7
CASSQYTGAYEQYF
>TRBV20-1|TRBJ2-1
CSARGARETANEQFF
>TRBV24-1|TRBJ2-3
CATSPAGGPDTQYF
>TRBV5-1|TRBJ1-1
CASSLGQGSTEAFF
>TRBV5-1|TRBJ2-1
CASSHVRPDNEQFF
>TRBV7-2|TRBJ1-2
CASSLEGAPNYGYTF
>TRBV4-1|TRBJ2-2
CASRRDRGSTGELFF
>TRBV5-1|TRBJ2-2
CASSTRAPTGELFF
>TRBV20-1|TRBJ2-7
CSAGSPGTYEQYF